This record covers a single T cell receptor beta chain. This specimen belongs to a study of shared T cell receptors in the human thymus. The V gene lost 2 bases and the J gene lost 11 bases, with 15 bases spanning the gap. Germline V CDR1 and CDR2: KGHSH, LQKENI. The CDR3 consists of 13 residues. Clones were read by immunoSEQ multiplex PCR, and TCRdb kept only the in-frame ones, dropping some. The table lists 55,000 to 80,000 clones, nearly 95% of them singletons. The genes are TRBV18 and TRBJ1-1; no definite D call. The material sequenced was thymocytes. This receptor was taken from a human donor. The CDR3 is CASSPGVVGWAFF. The CDR3 DNA reads TGTGCCAGCTCACCAGGGGTTGTGGGGTGGGCTTTCTTT.